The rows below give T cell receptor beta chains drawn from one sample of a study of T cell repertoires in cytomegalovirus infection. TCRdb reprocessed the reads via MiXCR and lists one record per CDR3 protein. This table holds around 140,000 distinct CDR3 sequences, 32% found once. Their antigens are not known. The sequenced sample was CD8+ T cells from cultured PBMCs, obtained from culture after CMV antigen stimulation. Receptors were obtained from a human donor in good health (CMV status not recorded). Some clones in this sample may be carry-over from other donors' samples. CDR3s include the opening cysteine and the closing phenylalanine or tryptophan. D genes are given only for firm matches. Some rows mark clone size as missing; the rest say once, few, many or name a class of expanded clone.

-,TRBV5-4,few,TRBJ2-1,TGTGCCAGCAGCTTTCGGGGGAATGAGCAGTTCTTC,CASSFRGNEQFF
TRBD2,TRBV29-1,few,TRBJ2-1,TGCAGCGTAGGACTAGCGGGGAAGCAGTTCTTC,CSVGLAGKQFF
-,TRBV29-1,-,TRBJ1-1,TGCAGCGCCGTCCAAGGATTGAACACTGAAGCTTTCTTT,CSAVQGLNTEAFF
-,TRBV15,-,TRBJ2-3,TGTGCCACCAGCAGAGAGGTAACAGATACGCAGTATTTT,CATSREVTDTQYF
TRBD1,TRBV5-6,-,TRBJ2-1,TGTGCCAGCAGCCATGGACAGGGGGGTTACAATGAGCAGTTCTTC,CASSHGQGGYNEQFF
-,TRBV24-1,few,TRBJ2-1,TGTGCCACCAGTGGAACAGGCAACAATGAGCAGTTCTTC,CATSGTGNNEQFF
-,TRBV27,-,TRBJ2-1,TGTGCCAGCAGTTTAGCGTGGAGCTACAATGAGCAGTTCTTC,CASSLAWSYNEQFF
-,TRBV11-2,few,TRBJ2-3,TGTGCCAGCAGCTTAATCGCAGTCTCTTACACAGATACGCAGTATTTT,CASSLIAVSYTDTQYF
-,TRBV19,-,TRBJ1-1,TGTGCCAGTACCCTTAATACAGTCACTGAAGCTTTCTTT,CASTLNTVTEAFF
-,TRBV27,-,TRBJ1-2,TGTGCCAGCAGTCCCTGGCAGGGTTATGGCTACACCTTC,CASSPWQGYGYTF
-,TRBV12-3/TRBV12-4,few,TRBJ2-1,TGTGCCAGCACCCCTTGGGATCCGTACAATGAGCAGTTCTTC,CASTPWDPYNEQFF
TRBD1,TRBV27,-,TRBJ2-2,TGTGCCAGCAGTTTTCTTAGGACAGGGGGCTCCTGGCCGAACACCGGGGAGCTGTTTTTT,CASSFLRTGGSWPNTGELFF
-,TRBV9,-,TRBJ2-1,TGTGCCAGCAGCGAAACAGGGCTCGCTTACAATGAGCAGTTCTTC,CASSETGLAYNEQFF
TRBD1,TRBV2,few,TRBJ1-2,TGTGCCAGCAGACCTAGACAGGGAAACTATGGCTACACCTTC,CASRPRQGNYGYTF
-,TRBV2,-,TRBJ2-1,TGTGCCAGCAGGGAAACAGGGTCTTCCTACAATGAGCAGTTCTTC,CASRETGSSYNEQFF
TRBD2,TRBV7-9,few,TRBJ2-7,TGTGCCAGCAGCTTATCTAGCGGGGGCGACGAGCAGTACTTC,CASSLSSGGDEQYF
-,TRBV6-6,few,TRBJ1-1,TGTGCCAGCAGTTCCCACGTGGATGAAGCTTTCTTT,CASSSHVDEAFF
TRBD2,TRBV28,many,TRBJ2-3,TGTGCCAGCAGTTTATCCGGGGGGGCGGACACAGATACGCAGTATTTT,CASSLSGGADTDTQYF
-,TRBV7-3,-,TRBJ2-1,TGTGCCAGCAGCCCCCCAACCGGGACATACTACAATGAGCAGTTCTTC,CASSPPTGTYYNEQFF